These 11 T cell receptor beta chains originate from one sample sequenced in a study of blood T cell repertoires in COVID-19. Libraries were prepared by immunoSEQ multiplex PCR; TCRdb keeps only in-frame clonotypes and omits some of them. The repertoire holds approximately 350,000 clones, around 87% seen once, with 1% in the top ten. Input material: PBMCs or T cells enriched from blood (not recorded which). The receptors were gathered from a man aged 18 to 35 who had recovered from COVID-19.

The chain links TRBV5-1 to TRBJ1-5; 10 bases agree with TRBD1. V lost 0 bases, J lost 5 bases, and 8 bases stayed unmatched. This CDR3 region has 17 residues. Germline CDR1 and CDR2: SGHRS and YFSETQ. The CDR3 is CASSLAVTGGSYQPQHF. The CDR3 region has the DNA TGCGCCAGCAGCTTGGCGGTGACAGGGGGCAGCTATCAGCCCCAGCATTTT.

The CDR3 DNA reads as TGTGCCAGCAGCCCAGAGAACACTGAAGCTTTCTTT. Amino acids: CASSPENTEAFF. This sequence joins TRBV28 and TRBJ1-1; D gene unclear. CDR1 is MDHEN and CDR2 is SYDVKM in the germline V gene. Trimming took 6 bases from V and 1 from J, leaving 6 bases between them. The CDR3 has 12 amino acids.

The chain employs TRBV7-9 and TRBJ1-1; the D gene is possibly TRBD1 (6 bases). Deletions cut 5 bases from V and 1 base from J, with 8 bases between. The CDR3 is 13 amino acids. Germline CDR1 is SEHNR and CDR2 is FQNEAQ (reference sequence). The CDR3 reads CASSPQGNTEAFF. The CDR3, as DNA: TGTGCCAGCAGCCCACAGGGGAACACTGAAGCTTTCTTT.

This sequence joins TRBV7-2 and TRBJ1-4, with 7 bases that match TRBD1. Germline V gives CDR1 SGHTA, CDR2 FQGNSA. This CDR3 spans 14 amino acids. V gave up 2 bases and J gave up 4 bases; unmatched junction bases: 1. The CDR3 sequence is CASSLRDSNEKLFF. Here the CDR3 DNA reads TGTGCCAGCAGCTTACGGGACAGTAATGAAAAACTGTTTTTT.

The V and J genes are TRBV5-1 and TRBJ2-7; TRBD2 matches 9 bases. V was pared by 3 bases and J by 4 bases, with 5 bases of the junction left unmatched. The CDR3 covers 14 residues. Germline loops: CDR1 SGHRS, CDR2 YFSETQ. The CDR3 DNA is TGCGCCAGCAGCTCTGGCGGGGGGGCATACGAGCAGTACTTC. Its translation is CASSSGGGAYEQYF.

The rearrangement joins TRBV9 to TRBJ2-7; 7 bases match TRBD2. The junction had 6 bases not matched to a gene; V was cut back by 0 bases and J by 3 bases. The CDR3 totals 15 residues. Germline values: CDR1 SGDLS, CDR2 YYNGEE. In DNA form, the CDR3 reads TGTGCCAGCAGCGTAGGGGCTAGCGGTCACTACGAGCAGTACTTC. Translation: CASSVGASGHYEQYF.

The gene calls are TRBV11-2 and TRBJ2-2; D possibly corresponds to TRBD1 (5 bases). Trimming pared 6 bases from V and 6 bases from J, leaving 20 bases between. Per the germline V gene, CDR1 is SGHAT and CDR2 is FQNNGV. CDR3 length: 16 residues. This CDR3 reads CASREPQGFIAGELFF. DNA for the CDR3: TGTGCCAGCAGGGAACCTCAGGGTTTTATCGCCGGGGAGCTGTTTTTT.

V gene TRBV4-1 combines with J gene TRBJ2-2, with TRBD2 matching 12 bases. The V and J ends lost 4 bases and 3 bases, in that order; junction bases with no gene match: 15. The CDR3 runs to 20 residues. CDR1 and CDR2 from the germline V gene are MGHRA and YSYEKL. CDR3: CASSPSGLAGGTVDTGELFF. The CDR3 DNA sequence: TGCGCCAGCAGCCCCTCGGGGCTAGCGGGGGGGACGGTGGACACCGGGGAGCTGTTTTTT.

The gene calls are TRBV11-3 and TRBJ2-2; weak D call: TRBD1 (6 bases). Trimming shortened V by 1 base and J by 7 bases, and 13 bases separated the two germline ends. The length of the CDR3 is 15 residues. The germline V gene encodes CDR1 SGHNT and CDR2 YENEEA. CDR3 coding DNA: TGTGCCAGCAGCTTAGGAAACAGGGCTGTCGGGGAGCTGTTTTTT. Encoded protein: CASSLGNRAVGELFF.

The rearrangement joins TRBV10-1 to TRBJ2-3; maybe TRBD1 (6 bases). Trimming cost V 8 bases and J 2 bases, with 11 bases left between them. This CDR3 is built from 13 residues. Germline V CDR1 and CDR2: WNHNN, SYGVQD (reference sequence). CDR3 bases: TGCGCCAGCGGGGGCCAAAACACAGATACGCAGTATTTT. It codes for CASGGQNTDTQYF.

This clone was seen only once. The DNA of the CDR3 is TGCGCCAGCAGAGCTAGCGGGAACCTCGAGCAGTACTTC. Translated, it gives CASRASGNLEQYF. The chain has TRBV10-2 and TRBJ2-7, with TRBD2 matching over 9 bases. The V and J ends lost 6 bases and 6 bases, in that order; junction bases with no gene match: 6. Germline-derived CDR1 and CDR2 are WSHSY and SAAADI. This CDR3 contains 13 residues.